This entry lists 5 T cell receptor beta chains sequenced from one sample in a study of T cell changes during pregnancy in multiple sclerosis. This table comes from immunoSEQ multiplex PCR, and its TCRdb copy is limited to in-frame clones, with some not included. The sample records around 40,000 clones, 90% to 95% being singletons. This specimen consisted of CD4+ T cells from peripheral blood mononuclear cells, obtained in the third trimester of pregnancy. These receptor sequences come from a female donor with multiple sclerosis, enrolled in a pregnancy study.

The gene calls are TRBV15 and TRBJ1-1, with 10 positions matching TRBD1. Germline values: CDR1 LNHNV, CDR2 YYDKDF (reference sequence). The CDR3 is 15 amino acids. V was clipped by 3 bases and J by 3 bases; unmatched bases: 4. CDR3 residues: CATSSGTGAHTEAFF. For the CDR3, the DNA is TGTGCCACCAGCAGCGGGACAGGGGCTCACACTGAAGCTTTCTTT.

This chain links TRBV11-2 with TRBJ2-7, with 8 bases fitting TRBD2. Germline V lookup: CDR1 SGHAT, CDR2 FQNNGV. The trim removed 5 bases at V and 6 bases at J, leaving 12 bases unmatched. The length of the CDR3 is 15 residues. The CDR3 reads CASSLPRTSFFEQYF. CDR3 sequence (DNA): TGTGCCAGCAGCCTCCCTAGGACTAGCTTTTTCGAGCAGTACTTC.

The DNA of the CDR3 is TGTGCCACCAAAGGGGGAAAAGACTACAATGAGCAGTTCTTC. Its translation is CATKGGKDYNEQFF. The chain has TRBV10-3 and TRBJ2-1; D might be TRBD1 (6 bases). Germline CDR1 and CDR2: ENHRY and SYGVKD. Trimming took off 10 bases at V and 3 bases at J, with 16 bases between the two ends. There are 14 residues in the CDR3.

The CDR3 nucleotides read TGTGCCAGCGCGTCAAGGGGGCAGGGCAATCAGCCCCAGCATTTT. Its translation: CASASRGQGNQPQHF. V is TRBV6-5 and J is TRBJ1-5, with 7 bases fitting TRBD1. Unmatched junction bases numbered 9, after V lost 8 bases and J lost 2 bases. The CDR3 is 15 residues long. The germline V gene has CDR1 MNHEY and CDR2 SVGAGI.

This clone was observed once. The CDR3 sequence: CASGLDRDSYEQYF. Written as DNA, the CDR3 is TGTGCTAGTGGTTTGGACAGGGACTCCTACGAGCAGTACTTC. This chain connects TRBV12-5 to TRBJ2-7; tentatively, D is TRBD1 (6 bases). CDR1 is LGHNT, CDR2 FRNRAP, per germline. The CDR3 has 14 residues. The V end was cut by 1 base, the J end by 0 bases, with 7 bases between.